This T cell receptor beta chain was captured by sequencing in a study of CD8 T cells in Susac syndrome. For the study at large: Among sequenced Susac syndrome patients, 5 or 6 had active disease and about 8 were in remission. Overall study results and limits: In TEMRA cells and active patients, CD8+ clonal expansion in Susac reached its peak.

Sequencing of TCR beta was performed on blood CD8+ T cells and on blood CD4+ T cells. Isolation of CD8+ and CD4+ T cells was performed negatively, whereas enrichment of TEMRA cells was done by FACS. After extraction with the RNeasy kit, roughly 0.45 to 1 ug of the RNA was reverse transcribed using random hexamers. TCRdb redid the calling of the immunoSEQ multiplex PCR reads with MiXCR, one entry per CDR3 protein. The data show about 190,000 distinct CDR3 sequences, with over 90% seen just once and less than 0.2% held by the top ten. This CDR3 comprises 14 residues. The germline V gene has CDR1 SEHNR and CDR2 FQNEAQ (reference sequence). V was trimmed by 5 bases and J by 3 bases, leaving 11 bases between them. Details on this clonotype: The antigen is undetermined.

The sample consisted of CD8+ T cells from PBMCs. The rearrangement joins TRBV7-9 to TRBJ1-5, with D possibly matching TRBD1 (5 bases). The origin of this receptor is a human donor with Susac syndrome. The CDR3: CASSPGTNNQPQHF. CDR3 in DNA: TGTGCCAGCAGCCCGGGGACTAACAATCAGCCCCAGCATTTT.